These 16 T cell receptor beta chains were sequenced from one sample in a study of blood T cell repertoires in COVID-19. Data came from immunoSEQ multiplex PCR; TCRdb stores just in-frame clones and leaves some out. Seen here are around 260,000 clones, approximately 85% observed once, and the top ten hold about 0.64%. Source material: peripheral blood. These receptors all come from a human donor in a cohort sampled during active COVID-19.

V usage is TRBV2 and J usage is TRBJ2-6, with 9 bases aligning to TRBD1. Trimming removed 6 bases from V and 0 bases from J; junction bases left unmatched: 6. CDR3 length: 17 residues. Per germline, CDR1 SNHLY and CDR2 FYNNEI. CDR3 coding DNA: TGTGCCAGCAGCCGGGACAGGGTCGGCTCTGGGGCCAACGTCCTGACTTTC. Encoded protein: CASSRDRVGSGANVLTF.

The chain joins TRBV30 to TRBJ1-6, with TRBD1 as a possible D gene (5 bases). CDR1 is GTSNPN, CDR2 SVGIG, per germline (reference sequence). V shed 4 bases and J shed 6 bases, with 19 bases lying between them. This CDR3 contains 16 residues. CDR3 coding DNA: TGTGCCTGGAAGTCTGCAGGGTTCTATTTTAATTCACCCCTCCACTTT. It yields the protein CAWKSAGFYFNSPLHF.

This clone has more than one count but fewer than ten. This chain connects TRBV6-5 to TRBJ1-1; 9 bases are a match to TRBD1. The CDR3 spans 14 residues. The germline CDR1 and CDR2 sequences are MNHEY and SVGAGI. With 4 bases clipped from V and 5 bases from J, the junction kept 5 bases outside the gene matches. Here the CDR3 reads CASSFRTGETEAFF. CDR3 DNA: TGTGCCAGCAGTTTCCGGACAGGGGAGACTGAAGCTTTCTTT.

CDR3 region: CASSSWTGSDEQYF. The CDR3 DNA sequence: TGTGCCAGCAGCTCCTGGACAGGGAGCGACGAGCAGTACTTC. The V call is TRBV7-9, the J call TRBJ2-7, with TRBD1 matching over 8 bases. CDR3 length: 14 residues. Unmatched junction bases numbered 7, after V lost 4 bases and J lost 5 bases. The germline CDR1 and CDR2 sequences are SEHNR and FQNEAQ (reference sequence).

The chain combines TRBV19 with TRBJ2-7; 13 nucleotides agree with TRBD2. Germline CDR1 LNHDA, CDR2 SQIVND (reference sequence). V trimming: 5 bases; J trimming: 6 bases; junction bases outside the gene matches: 10. This CDR3 region has 16 residues. The CDR3 DNA reads TGTGCCAGTAGTGAAATAGGGACTAGCGGGACCGGCGAGCAGTACTTC. As protein: CASSEIGTSGTGEQYF.

The chain combines TRBV30 with TRBJ2-3; a possible D gene is TRBD1 (8 bases). CDR1 is GTSNPN and CDR2 is SVGIG in the germline V gene (reference sequence). This CDR3 comprises 14 residues. V was shortened by 0 bases and J by 5 bases, with 12 bases between the two germline ends. The CDR3: CAWSVQGGGDTQYF. The CDR3 DNA reads as TGTGCCTGGAGTGTACAGGGGGGGGGAGATACGCAGTATTTT.

This chain uses TRBV7-3 with TRBJ1-1, with D tentatively TRBD1 (6 bases). Germline-derived CDR1 and CDR2 are SGHTA and FQGTGA. This CDR3 has 14 amino acids. Trimming pared 7 bases from V and 1 base from J, leaving 13 bases between. The CDR3 DNA sequence: TGTGCCAGCATCCCCGCCAGGGGGAACACTGAAGCTTTCTTT. Translating it yields CASIPARGNTEAFF.

The chain combines TRBV5-4 with TRBJ2-4; the D gene is possibly TRBD1 (5 bases). V lost 0 bases and J lost 0, with 10 bases in between. This CDR3 contains 16 residues. Germline V gives CDR1 SGHNT, CDR2 YYREEE (reference sequence). CDR3 loop: CASSLGTSEAKNIQYF. CDR3 coding DNA: TGTGCCAGCAGCTTGGGGACATCAGAAGCCAAAAACATTCAGTACTTC.

J is TRBJ1-3 and V is TRBV6-2 or TRBV6-3, with D unresolved. The germline V gene encodes CDR1 MNHEY and CDR2 SVGEGT. This CDR3 contains 14 residues. V was cut by 2 bases and J by 4 bases, with 9 bases left in between. The CDR3: CASSYGLAGNTIYF. CDR3 in DNA: TGTGCCAGCAGTTACGGACTCGCCGGAAACACCATATATTTT.

This clone was recorded once. The chain is built from TRBV12-5 and TRBJ2-1; the D is unclear. CDR1 LGHNT and CDR2 FRNRAP come from the germline V gene. This CDR3 region has 13 residues. V shed 1 base and J shed 3 bases, with 4 bases lying between them. CDR3 sequence: CASGLAIYNEQFF. The CDR3 DNA reads TGTGCTAGTGGTTTGGCAATCTACAATGAGCAGTTCTTC.

As concerns this clone: Being one base from a much bigger clone, this may be a read error. The chain carries TRBV10-3 and TRBJ2-3, with 11 bases lining up with TRBD2. V lost 10 bases to trimming and J lost 1 base; unmatched junction nucleotides: 1. The CDR3 runs to 13 residues. From germline, CDR1 is ENHRY and CDR2 SYGVKD. Here the CDR3 reads CATTSGGTDTQYF. CDR3 nucleotide sequence: TGTGCCACGACTAGCGGGGGCACAGATACGCAGTATTTT.

The CDR3 loop reads CASSIFFRGTGDTEAFF. The DNA of the CDR3 is TGTGCCAGCAGCATCTTCTTCCGAGGGACAGGGGACACTGAAGCTTTCTTT. The genes are TRBV7-8 and TRBJ1-1, with 10 bases matching TRBD1. J gave up 3 bases and V 5 bases, and 12 bases lay outside the gene matches. Germline V gene data show CDR1 as SGHVS and CDR2 as FQNEAQ. CDR3 size: 17 residues.

The V and J genes are TRBV6-5 and TRBJ2-7; tentatively, D is TRBD1 (6 bases). Trimming took 3 bases from V and 5 from J, leaving 14 bases between them. This CDR3 has 14 residues. Germline V gene data show CDR1 as MNHEY and CDR2 as SVGAGI. The CDR3 DNA reads as TGTGCCAGCAGTTATGTACAGGGTGGCGACGAGCAGTACTTC. This gives the protein CASSYVQGGDEQYF.

This chain joins TRBV19 and TRBJ2-3; 7 bases line up with TRBD2. Germline V gene lookup returns CDR1 LNHDA and CDR2 SQIVND (reference sequence). With 1 base clipped from V and 5 bases from J, the junction kept 6 bases outside the gene matches. The CDR3 consists of 15 residues. The CDR3 nucleotides read TGTGCCAGTAGTATAGTCCCGGGAGGCCAAGATACGCAGTATTTT. Translating it yields CASSIVPGGQDTQYF.

The genes are TRBV4-1 and TRBJ1-2, with a weak D call TRBD1 (6 bases). The V end lost 2 bases, the J end lost 4 bases, and 11 bases lay between the germline ends. There are 14 residues in the CDR3. The germline V gene encodes CDR1 MGHRA and CDR2 YSYEKL. The CDR3, as DNA: TGCGCCAGCAGCCAACGCATGACAGGCTATGGCTACACCTTC. It encodes CASSQRMTGYGYTF.

The rearrangement uses TRBV30 and TRBJ2-3; 10 bases are a match to TRBD1. This CDR3 has 15 amino acids. Germline V CDR1 and CDR2: GTSNPN, SVGIG (reference sequence). Trimming cost V 0 bases and J 4 bases; bases outside gene matches: 4. CDR3 nucleotides: TGTGCCTGGAGTGTACTTGGACAGGGGGCAGATACGCAGTATTTT. This sequence encodes CAWSVLGQGADTQYF. Complete variable domain (other parts from reference TRBV30 and TRBJ2-3): SQTIHQWPATLVQPVGSPLSLECTVEGTSNPNLYWYRQAAGRGLQLLFYSVGIGQISSEVPQNLSASRPQDRQFILSSKKLLLSDSGFYLCAWSVLGQGADTQYFGPGTRLTVL.